Listed here are 8 T cell receptor beta chains from one sample, sequenced in a study of Graves' ophthalmopathy and Graves' hyperthyroidism. TCR beta CDR3 regions were amplified from RNA transcripts. First-round RT-PCR employed HTBI primers, with a second-round multiplex PCR after it. TCRdb analysed the multiplex PCR reads with MiXCR anew, one entry per CDR3 protein. Of a few hundred thousand distinct CDR3 sequences listed, under 45% were seen once; the top ten hold about 4%. The source material was peripheral blood or thyroid tissue (not recorded which). Every receptor here comes from an adult man with Graves' hyperthyroidism.

This clonotype was counted many times. The chain combines TRBV19 with TRBJ1-1, with unresolved D. This CDR3 has 14 residues. V lost 3 bases and J lost 2, with 10 bases in between. Per the germline V gene, CDR1 is LNHDA and CDR2 is SQIVND (reference sequence). CDR3 residues: CASSITASNTEAFF. CDR3 nucleotides: TGTGCCAGTAGTATTACAGCCTCCAACACTGAAGCTTTCTTT.

On this clonotype: This clone may be a read error of a much larger clone one base away. V and J are TRBV19 and TRBJ2-5, with D perhaps TRBD1 or TRBD2 (6 bases each). The CDR3 extends over 15 amino acids. Germline V gene sequence: CDR1 LNHDA, CDR2 SQIVND (reference sequence). Trimming removed 5 bases at V and 8 bases at J, with 21 bases between. The CDR3 reads CASSPSHRVRDTQYF. CDR3 sequence (DNA): TGTGCCAGTAGTCCAAGCCACAGGGTGCGGGATACCCAGTACTTC. The complete variable domain, with remaining parts taken from reference TRBV19 and TRBJ2-5, reads DGGITQSPKYLFRKEGQNVTLSCEQNLNHDAMYWYRQDPGQGLRLIYYSQIVNDFQKGDIAEGYSVSREKKESFPLTVTSAQKNPTAFYLCASSPSHRVRDTQYFGPGTRLLVL.

This clonotype came up a few times. This rearrangement joins TRBV27 to TRBJ2-7; TRBD1 matches at 7 bases. This CDR3 region has 16 residues. V was clipped by 4 bases and J by 6 bases; unmatched bases: 15. Germline values: CDR1 MNHEY, CDR2 SMNVEV (reference sequence). In DNA, the CDR3 is TGTGCCAGCAGTTCGGATTTAGGACAGGCCGCACTCGAGCAGTACTTC. This translates into CASSSDLGQAALEQYF.

This clonotype was picked up many times. The CDR3 reads CSVGKGTTAGELFF. The CDR3 bases are TGCAGCGTTGGTAAGGGTACCACCGCCGGGGAGCTGTTTTTT. The chain joins TRBV29-1 to TRBJ2-2; D unclear. CDR3 length equals 14 residues. Germline CDR1 SQVTM, CDR2 ANQGSEA. Deletions cut 4 bases from V and 6 bases from J, with 15 bases between.

This chain joins TRBV9 and TRBJ1-2; perhaps TRBD1 as D (5 bases). CDR3 length: 15 residues. Trimming took 4 bases from V and 4 from J, leaving 17 bases between them. CDR1 and CDR2 (germline): SGDLS, YYNGEE. The CDR3 DNA is TGTGCCAGCAGCTTAGAGGGGCAGGCCAGCTATGGCTACACCTTC. Protein: CASSLEGQASYGYTF.

This clonotype occurred many times. The chain links TRBV12-3 or TRBV12-4 to TRBJ2-7, with 7 bases aligning to TRBD2. Losses at the gene ends were 6 bases for V and 4 bases for J; bases not matched to a gene: 3. The CDR3 is made up of 12 amino acids. The CDR3 DNA is TGTGCCAGCAGACGGGGGGTGTACGAGCAGTACTTC. Its translation: CASRRGVYEQYF.

In its sample, this clonotype was seen many times. In nucleotides, the CDR3 is TGCGCCAGCAGCTCCCTTACTAGCGAGTGGGAGACCCAGTACTTC. Translated: CASSSLTSEWETQYF. The chain combines TRBV5-1 with TRBJ2-5, with 7 positions matching TRBD2. Germline V lookup: CDR1 SGHRS, CDR2 YFSETQ. The CDR3 runs to 15 residues. Trimming at V came to 3 bases and at J to 5 bases, leaving 10 bases not matched to a gene.

This clonotype came up a few times. The chain is built from TRBV6-4 and TRBJ2-2, with 8 bases identical to TRBD2. Germline V gene sequence: CDR1 MRHNA, CDR2 SNTAGT. Trimming cost V 3 bases and J 7 bases; bases outside gene matches: 7. This CDR3 is 15 amino acids long. Here the CDR3 DNA reads TGTGCCAGCAGTGAAATAGCGGGACCGGGCGGGGAGCTGTTTTTT. Protein sequence: CASSEIAGPGGELFF.